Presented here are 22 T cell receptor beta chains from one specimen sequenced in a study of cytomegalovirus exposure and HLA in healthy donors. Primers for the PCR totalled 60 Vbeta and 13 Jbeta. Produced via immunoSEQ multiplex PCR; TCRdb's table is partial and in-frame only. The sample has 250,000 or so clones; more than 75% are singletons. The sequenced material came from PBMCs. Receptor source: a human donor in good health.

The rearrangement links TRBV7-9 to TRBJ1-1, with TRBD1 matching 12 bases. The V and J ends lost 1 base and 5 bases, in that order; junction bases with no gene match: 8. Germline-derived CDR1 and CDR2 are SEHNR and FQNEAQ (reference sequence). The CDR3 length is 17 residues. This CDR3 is CASSLGSGQGAETEAFF. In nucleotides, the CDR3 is TGTGCCAGCAGCTTAGGATCGGGACAGGGGGCAGAAACTGAAGCTTTCTTT.

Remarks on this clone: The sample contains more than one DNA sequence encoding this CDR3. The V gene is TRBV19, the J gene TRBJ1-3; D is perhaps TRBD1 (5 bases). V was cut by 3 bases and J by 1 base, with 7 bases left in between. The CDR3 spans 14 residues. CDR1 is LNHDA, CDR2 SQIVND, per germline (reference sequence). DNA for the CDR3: TGTGCCAGTAGTATCGGGGGTTCTGGAAACACCATATATTTT. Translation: CASSIGGSGNTIYF.

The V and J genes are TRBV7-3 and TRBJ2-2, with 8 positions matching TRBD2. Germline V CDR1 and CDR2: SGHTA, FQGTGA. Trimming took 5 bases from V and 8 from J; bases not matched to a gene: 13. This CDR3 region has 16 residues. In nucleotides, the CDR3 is TGTGCCAGCAGCCGAGACGGAGCGGGAGTATCGGGGGAGCTGTTTTTT. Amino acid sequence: CASSRDGAGVSGELFF.

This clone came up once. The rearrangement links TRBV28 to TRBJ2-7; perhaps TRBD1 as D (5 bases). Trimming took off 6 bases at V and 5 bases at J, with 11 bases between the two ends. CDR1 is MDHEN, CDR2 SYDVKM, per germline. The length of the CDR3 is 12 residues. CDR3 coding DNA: TGTGCCAGCAGAAGCCCAGGGAACGAGCAGTACTTC. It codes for CASRSPGNEQYF. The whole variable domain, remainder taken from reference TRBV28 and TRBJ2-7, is DVKVTQSSRYLVKRTGEKVFLECVQDMDHENMFWYRQDPGLGLRLIYFSYDVKMKEKGDIPEGYSVSREKKERFSLILESASTNQTSMYLCASRSPGNEQYFGPGTRLTVT.

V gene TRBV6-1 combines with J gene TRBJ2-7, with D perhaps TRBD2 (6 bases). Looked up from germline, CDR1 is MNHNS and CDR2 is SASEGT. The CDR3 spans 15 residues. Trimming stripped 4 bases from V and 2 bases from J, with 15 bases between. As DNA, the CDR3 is TGTGCCAGCAGTGCCTCCGGGACTCCTACCTACGAGCAGTACTTC. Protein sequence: CASSASGTPTYEQYF.

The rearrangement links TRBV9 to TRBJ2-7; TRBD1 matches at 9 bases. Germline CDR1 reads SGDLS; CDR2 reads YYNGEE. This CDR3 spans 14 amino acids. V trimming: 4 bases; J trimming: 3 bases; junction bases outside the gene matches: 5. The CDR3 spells CASSTQTGGYEQYF. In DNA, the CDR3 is TGTGCCAGCAGCACCCAGACAGGGGGCTACGAGCAGTACTTC. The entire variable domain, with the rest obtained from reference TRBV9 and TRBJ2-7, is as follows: DSGVTQTPKHLITATGQRVTLRCSPRSGDLSVYWYQQSLDQGLQFLIQYYNGEERAKGNILERFSAQQFPDLHSELNLSSLELGDSALYFCASSTQTGGYEQYFGPGTRLTVT.

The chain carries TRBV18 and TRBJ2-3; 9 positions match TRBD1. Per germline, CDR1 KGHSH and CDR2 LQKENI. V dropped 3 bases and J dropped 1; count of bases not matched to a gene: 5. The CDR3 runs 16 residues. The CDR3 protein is CASSPSRTGGTDTQYF. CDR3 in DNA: TGTGCCAGCTCACCGTCGAGGACAGGGGGCACAGATACGCAGTATTTT.

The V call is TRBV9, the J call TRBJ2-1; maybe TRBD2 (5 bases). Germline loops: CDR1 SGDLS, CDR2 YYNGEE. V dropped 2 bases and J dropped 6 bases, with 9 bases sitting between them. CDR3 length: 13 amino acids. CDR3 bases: TGTGCCAGCAGCGTTGGACTTATCAATGAGCAGTTCTTC. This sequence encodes CASSVGLINEQFF.

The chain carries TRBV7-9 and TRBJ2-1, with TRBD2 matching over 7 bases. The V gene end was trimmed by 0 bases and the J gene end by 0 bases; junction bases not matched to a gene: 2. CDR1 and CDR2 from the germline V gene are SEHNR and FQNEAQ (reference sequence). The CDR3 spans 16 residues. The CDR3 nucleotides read TGTGCCAGCAGCTTAGCGCTAGCGGCCTCCTACAATGAGCAGTTCTTC. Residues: CASSLALAASYNEQFF.

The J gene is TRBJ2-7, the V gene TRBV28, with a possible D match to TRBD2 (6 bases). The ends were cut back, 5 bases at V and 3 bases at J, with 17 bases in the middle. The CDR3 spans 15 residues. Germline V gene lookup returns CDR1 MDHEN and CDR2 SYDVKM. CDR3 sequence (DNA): TGTGCCAGCAGTACTGAAGCGGGCGGAGACTACGAGCAGTACTTC. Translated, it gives CASSTEAGGDYEQYF.

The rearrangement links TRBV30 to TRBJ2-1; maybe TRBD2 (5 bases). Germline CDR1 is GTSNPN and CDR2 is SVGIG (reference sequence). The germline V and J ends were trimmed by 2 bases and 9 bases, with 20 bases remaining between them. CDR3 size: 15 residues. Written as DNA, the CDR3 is TGTGCCTGGAGTTTTGGCGCGGGCGGTTCCACTGAGCAGTTCTTC. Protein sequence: CAWSFGAGGSTEQFF.

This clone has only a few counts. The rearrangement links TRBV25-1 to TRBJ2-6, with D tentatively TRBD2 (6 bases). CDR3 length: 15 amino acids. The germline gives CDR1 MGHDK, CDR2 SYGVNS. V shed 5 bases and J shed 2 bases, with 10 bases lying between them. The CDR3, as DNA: TGTGCCAGCAGTAAGGGGAGGACTGGGGCCAACGTCCTGACTTTC. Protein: CASSKGRTGANVLTF.

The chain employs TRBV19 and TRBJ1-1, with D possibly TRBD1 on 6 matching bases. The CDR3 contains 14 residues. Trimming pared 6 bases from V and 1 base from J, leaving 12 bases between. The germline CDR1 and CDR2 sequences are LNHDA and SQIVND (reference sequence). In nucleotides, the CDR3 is TGTGCCAGTAGCACAGGGACACAGAACACTGAAGCTTTCTTT. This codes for CASSTGTQNTEAFF. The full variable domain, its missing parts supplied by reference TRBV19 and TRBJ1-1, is DGGITQSPKYLFRKEGQNVTLSCEQNLNHDAMYWYRQDPGQGLRLIYYSQIVNDFQKGDIAEGYSVSREKKESFPLTVTSAQKNPTAFYLCASSTGTQNTEAFFGQGTRLTVV.

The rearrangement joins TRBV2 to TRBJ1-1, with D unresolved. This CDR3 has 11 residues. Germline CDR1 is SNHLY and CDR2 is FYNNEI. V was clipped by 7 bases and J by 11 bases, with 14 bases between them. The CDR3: CASTPTKTAFF. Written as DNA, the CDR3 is TGTGCCAGCACCCCCACAAAGACTGCTTTCTTT.

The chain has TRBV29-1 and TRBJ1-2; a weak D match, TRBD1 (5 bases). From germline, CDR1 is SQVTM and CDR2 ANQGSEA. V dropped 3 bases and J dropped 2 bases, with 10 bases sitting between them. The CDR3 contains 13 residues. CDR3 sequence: CSVEGQQNYGYTF. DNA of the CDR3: TGCAGCGTTGAGGGGCAGCAAAACTATGGCTACACCTTC. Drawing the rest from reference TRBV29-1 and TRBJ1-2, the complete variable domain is SAVISQKPSRDICQRGTSLTIQCQVDSQVTMMFWYRQQPGQSLTLIATANQGSEATYESGFVIDKFPISRPNLTFSTLTVSNMSPEDSSIYLCSVEGQQNYGYTFGSGTRLTVV.

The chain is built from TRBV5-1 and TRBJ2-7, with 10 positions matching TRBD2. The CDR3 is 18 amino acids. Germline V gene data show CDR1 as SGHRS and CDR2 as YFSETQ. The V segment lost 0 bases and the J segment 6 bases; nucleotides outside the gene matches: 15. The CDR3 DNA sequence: TGCGCCAGCAGCTTGGGTCACGGGACTAGCGCCCTCATCATCGAGCAGTACTTC. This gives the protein CASSLGHGTSALIIEQYF.

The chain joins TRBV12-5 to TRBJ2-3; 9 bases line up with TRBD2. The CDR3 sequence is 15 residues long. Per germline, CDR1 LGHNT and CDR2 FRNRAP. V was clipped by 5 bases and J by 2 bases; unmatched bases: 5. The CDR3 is CASGPPGLATDTQYF. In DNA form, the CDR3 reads TGTGCTAGTGGTCCCCCGGGACTAGCCACAGATACGCAGTATTTT.

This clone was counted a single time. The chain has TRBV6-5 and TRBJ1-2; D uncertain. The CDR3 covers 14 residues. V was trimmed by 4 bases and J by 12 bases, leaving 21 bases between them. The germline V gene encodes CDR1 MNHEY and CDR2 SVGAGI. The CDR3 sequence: CASSLSLFGQPHTF. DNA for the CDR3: TGTGCCAGCAGTTTGAGCCTTTTTGGGCAGCCACACACCTTC.

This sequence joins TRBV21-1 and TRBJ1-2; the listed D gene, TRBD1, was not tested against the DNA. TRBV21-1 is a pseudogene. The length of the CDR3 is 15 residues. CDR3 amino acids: CASSKGGRSNYGYTF. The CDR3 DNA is TGTGCCAGCAGCAAAGGGGGGCGGTCTAACTATGGCTACACCTTC.

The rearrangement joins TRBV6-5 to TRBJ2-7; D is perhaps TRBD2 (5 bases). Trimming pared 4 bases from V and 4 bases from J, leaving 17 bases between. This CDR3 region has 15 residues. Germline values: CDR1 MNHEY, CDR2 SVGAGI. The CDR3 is CASSSATTGLYEQYF. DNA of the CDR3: TGTGCCAGCAGTTCCGCGACTACGGGTCTTTACGAGCAGTACTTC.

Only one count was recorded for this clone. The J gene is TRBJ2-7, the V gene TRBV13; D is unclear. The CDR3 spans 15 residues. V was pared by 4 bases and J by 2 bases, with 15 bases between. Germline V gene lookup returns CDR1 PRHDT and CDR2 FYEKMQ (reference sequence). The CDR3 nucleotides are TGTGCCAGCAGCTCCGAGCAACGGAGTCCCTACGAGCAGTACTTC. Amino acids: CASSSEQRSPYEQYF. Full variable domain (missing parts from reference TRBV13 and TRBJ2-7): AAGVIQSPRHLIKEKRETATLKCYPIPRHDTVYWYQQGPGQDPQFLISFYEKMQSDKGSIPDRFSAQQFSDYHSELNMSSLELGDSALYFCASSSEQRSPYEQYFGPGTRLTVT.

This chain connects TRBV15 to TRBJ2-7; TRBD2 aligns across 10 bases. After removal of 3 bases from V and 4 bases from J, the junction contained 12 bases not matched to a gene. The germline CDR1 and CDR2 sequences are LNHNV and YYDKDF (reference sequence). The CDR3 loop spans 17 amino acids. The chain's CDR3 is CATSRGTAGGPPYEQYF. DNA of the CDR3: TGTGCCACCAGCAGGGGAACAGCGGGAGGGCCCCCGTACGAGCAGTACTTC.